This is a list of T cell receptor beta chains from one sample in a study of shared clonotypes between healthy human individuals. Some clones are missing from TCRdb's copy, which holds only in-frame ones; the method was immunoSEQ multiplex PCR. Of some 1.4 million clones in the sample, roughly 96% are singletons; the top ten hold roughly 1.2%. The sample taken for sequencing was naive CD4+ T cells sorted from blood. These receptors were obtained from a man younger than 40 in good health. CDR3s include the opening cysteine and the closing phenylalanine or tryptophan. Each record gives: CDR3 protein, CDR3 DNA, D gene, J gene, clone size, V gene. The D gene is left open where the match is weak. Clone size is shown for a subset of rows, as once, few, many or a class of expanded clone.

CDR3 protein: CASSGSNTEAFF
CDR3 DNA: TGTGCCAGCAGTGGCAGCAACACTGAAGCTTTCTTT
D gene: NA
J gene: TRBJ1-1
clone size: NA
V gene: TRBV11-3

CDR3 protein: CASSAIGGAHQPQHF
CDR3 DNA: TGTGCCAGCAGCGCTATAGGGGGGGCCCATCAGCCCCAGCATTTT
D gene: NA
J gene: TRBJ1-5
clone size: NA
V gene: TRBV21-1

CDR3 protein: CASSIPGLAVYNEQFF
CDR3 DNA: TGTGCCAGTAGTATCCCGGGACTAGCGGTCTACAATGAGCAGTTCTTC
D gene: TRBD2
J gene: TRBJ2-1
clone size: NA
V gene: TRBV19

CDR3 protein: CASSLGTGGIGGYTF
CDR3 DNA: TGCGCCAGCAGCTTGGGGACAGGGGGAATCGGTGGCTACACCTTC
D gene: TRBD1
J gene: TRBJ1-2
clone size: NA
V gene: TRBV5-1

CDR3 protein: CASSSGQRVYNEQFF
CDR3 DNA: TGTGCCAGCAGCTCCGGACAGAGGGTTTACAATGAGCAGTTCTTC
D gene: NA
J gene: TRBJ2-1
clone size: NA
V gene: TRBV7-9

CDR3 protein: CASSNKAGDEQYF
CDR3 DNA: TGCGCCAGCAGTAATAAAGCTGGGGACGAGCAGTACTTC
D gene: NA
J gene: TRBJ2-7
clone size: NA
V gene: TRBV5-1

CDR3 protein: CATSRDPVSGEQFF
CDR3 DNA: TGTGCCACCAGCAGAGATCCCGTAAGCGGTGAGCAGTTCTTC
D gene: NA
J gene: TRBJ2-1
clone size: NA
V gene: TRBV15

CDR3 protein: CASSVGDLAYEQYF
CDR3 DNA: TGTGCCAGCAGCGTAGGAGACTTAGCCTACGAGCAGTACTTC
D gene: NA
J gene: TRBJ2-7
clone size: NA
V gene: TRBV9

CDR3 protein: CASSTSVPYEQYF
CDR3 DNA: TGTGCCAGCAGTACATCGGTACCCTACGAGCAGTACTTC
D gene: NA
J gene: TRBJ2-7
clone size: NA
V gene: TRBV28

CDR3 protein: CASSVGWGSDTQYF
CDR3 DNA: TGTGCCAGCAGCGTGGGGTGGGGTTCAGATACGCAGTATTTT
D gene: NA
J gene: TRBJ2-3
clone size: NA
V gene: TRBV9

CDR3 protein: CASSGSRARNTEAFF
CDR3 DNA: TGTGCCAGCAGCGGGAGCAGGGCCCGAAACACTGAAGCTTTCTTT
D gene: NA
J gene: TRBJ1-1
clone size: NA
V gene: TRBV9

CDR3 protein: CASSATVAAAEAFF
CDR3 DNA: TGTGCCAGCAGCGCTACGGTGGCGGCGGCTGAAGCTTTCTTT
D gene: NA
J gene: TRBJ1-1
clone size: NA
V gene: TRBV9

CDR3 protein: CASSELKGAYYEQYF
CDR3 DNA: TGTGCCAGCAGTGAATTAAAGGGGGCCTACTACGAGCAGTACTTC
D gene: TRBD1
J gene: TRBJ2-7
clone size: NA
V gene: TRBV25-1

CDR3 protein: CASSLSVSALEQYF
CDR3 DNA: TGCGCCAGCAGCTTGTCGGTTTCTGCGCTCGAGCAGTACTTC
D gene: NA
J gene: TRBJ2-7
clone size: NA
V gene: TRBV5-1

CDR3 protein: CASSLTGFGGTGELFF
CDR3 DNA: TGTGCCAGCAGCCTGACAGGGTTCGGTGGCACCGGGGAGCTGTTTTTT
D gene: TRBD1
J gene: TRBJ2-2
clone size: once
V gene: TRBV28

CDR3 protein: CASNTGAQETQYF
CDR3 DNA: TGCGCCAGCAATACAGGGGCCCAAGAGACCCAGTACTTC
D gene: TRBD1
J gene: TRBJ2-5
clone size: NA
V gene: TRBV5-1

CDR3 protein: CAPGGVSSSNQPQHF
CDR3 DNA: TGTGCCCCCGGTGGAGTCTCCAGCAGCAATCAGCCCCAGCATTTT
D gene: NA
J gene: TRBJ1-5
clone size: once
V gene: TRBV10-3

CDR3 protein: CASSYSGSPGPGEQYF
CDR3 DNA: TGTGCCAGCAGTTACTCGGGGAGCCCGGGGCCGGGCGAGCAGTACTTC
D gene: NA
J gene: TRBJ2-7
clone size: NA
V gene: TRBV6-5

CDR3 protein: CASSQDYRGSQPQHF
CDR3 DNA: TGCGCCAGCAGCCAAGATTACAGGGGCAGTCAGCCCCAGCATTTT
D gene: TRBD1
J gene: TRBJ1-5
clone size: NA
V gene: TRBV4-3

CDR3 protein: CASSFTRNTEAFF
CDR3 DNA: TGTGCCAGCAGCTTTACACGGAACACTGAAGCTTTCTTT
D gene: NA
J gene: TRBJ1-1
clone size: NA
V gene: TRBV6-5

CDR3 protein: CASSPRATPSYEQYF
CDR3 DNA: TGTGCCAGCAGCCCCAGGGCCACCCCGTCCTACGAGCAGTACTTC
D gene: NA
J gene: TRBJ2-7
clone size: NA
V gene: TRBV9

CDR3 protein: CASSFGGRASSGTEAFF
CDR3 DNA: TGCGCCAGCAGCTTTGGTGGCAGGGCTTCGAGTGGAACTGAAGCTTTCTTT
D gene: NA
J gene: TRBJ1-1
clone size: NA
V gene: TRBV5-1

CDR3 protein: CASSQGLAGRKNTGELFF
CDR3 DNA: TGTGCCAGCAGCCAAGGACTAGCGGGCCGAAAGAACACCGGGGAGCTGTTTTTT
D gene: TRBD2
J gene: TRBJ2-2
clone size: NA
V gene: TRBV4-2

CDR3 protein: CASSSPLPNQPQHF
CDR3 DNA: TGTGCCAGCAGCAGTCCCCTTCCCAATCAGCCCCAGCATTTT
D gene: NA
J gene: TRBJ1-5
clone size: NA
V gene: TRBV19

CDR3 protein: CASSLSLMNTEAFF
CDR3 DNA: TGTGCCAGCAGTTTATCCCTCATGAACACTGAAGCTTTCTTT
D gene: NA
J gene: TRBJ1-1
clone size: NA
V gene: TRBV27

CDR3 protein: CASTPRGFAGQYF
CDR3 DNA: TGTGCCAGCACCCCACGGGGATTCGCTGGGCAGTACTTC
D gene: NA
J gene: TRBJ2-7
clone size: NA
V gene: TRBV6-5

CDR3 protein: CASSLYAGVGELFF
CDR3 DNA: TGTGCCAGCAGCTTATATGCAGGGGTGGGAGAACTGTTTTTT
D gene: NA
J gene: TRBJ1-4
clone size: NA
V gene: TRBV11-2

CDR3 protein: CASSLRELNNEQFF
CDR3 DNA: TGTGCCAGCAGCTTACGGGAGCTGAACAATGAGCAGTTCTTC
D gene: NA
J gene: TRBJ2-1
clone size: NA
V gene: TRBV7-9

CDR3 protein: CASSSSSGGSPYEQYF
CDR3 DNA: TGTGCCAGCAGTTCATCCTCTGGCGGCAGCCCCTACGAGCAGTACTTC
D gene: NA
J gene: TRBJ2-7
clone size: NA
V gene: TRBV28

CDR3 protein: CAISVSGTGYEQYF
CDR3 DNA: TGTGCCATCAGTGTAAGCGGGACAGGCTACGAGCAGTACTTC
D gene: NA
J gene: TRBJ2-7
clone size: NA
V gene: TRBV10-3

CDR3 protein: CASSRRDRGSAETQYF
CDR3 DNA: TGTGCCAGCAGCAGGCGGGACAGGGGTTCCGCGGAGACCCAGTACTTC
D gene: TRBD1
J gene: TRBJ2-5
clone size: NA
V gene: TRBV7-8

CDR3 protein: CASSPRAGLGDNEQFF
CDR3 DNA: TGTGCCAGCAGCCCCCGGGCGGGACTAGGGGACAATGAGCAGTTCTTC
D gene: TRBD2
J gene: TRBJ2-1
clone size: NA
V gene: TRBV11-1

CDR3 protein: CASSQTGFTYGYTF
CDR3 DNA: TGCGCCAGCAGCCAGACAGGGTTTACCTATGGCTACACCTTC
D gene: TRBD1
J gene: TRBJ1-2
clone size: NA
V gene: TRBV4-3

CDR3 protein: CSVGGETQYF
CDR3 DNA: TGCAGCGTTGGAGGGGAGACCCAGTACTTC
D gene: NA
J gene: TRBJ2-5
clone size: NA
V gene: TRBV29-1

CDR3 protein: CASSSGQFSYEQYF
CDR3 DNA: TGTGCCAGCAGCTCGGGACAGTTCTCCTACGAGCAGTACTTC
D gene: TRBD1
J gene: TRBJ2-7
clone size: NA
V gene: TRBV5-6

CDR3 protein: CASSFGFADTQYF
CDR3 DNA: TGTGCCAGCAGTTTCGGGTTTGCAGATACGCAGTATTTT
D gene: NA
J gene: TRBJ2-3
clone size: NA
V gene: TRBV6-5

CDR3 protein: CASSLLSSTNSGNTIYF
CDR3 DNA: TGCGCCAGCAGCTTGTTGTCCAGCACGAACTCTGGAAACACCATATATTTT
D gene: NA
J gene: TRBJ1-3
clone size: once
V gene: TRBV5-1

CDR3 protein: CAWQGARNTEAFF
CDR3 DNA: TGTGCCTGGCAGGGGGCCAGAAACACTGAAGCTTTCTTT
D gene: TRBD1
J gene: TRBJ1-1
clone size: NA
V gene: TRBV2

CDR3 protein: CASSLVGQGPPSSYNEQFF
CDR3 DNA: TGCGCCAGCAGCTTGGTGGGACAGGGGCCTCCCAGCTCCTACAATGAGCAGTTCTTC
D gene: TRBD1
J gene: TRBJ2-1
clone size: NA
V gene: TRBV5-1

CDR3 protein: CASSKDRGADTQYF
CDR3 DNA: TGTGCCAGCAGCAAGGACAGGGGGGCAGATACGCAGTATTTT
D gene: TRBD1
J gene: TRBJ2-3
clone size: NA
V gene: TRBV11-2

CDR3 protein: CASSPDRGGYRTDTQYF
CDR3 DNA: TGTGCCAGCAGCCCTGACAGGGGGGGTTATCGGACAGATACGCAGTATTTT
D gene: TRBD1
J gene: TRBJ2-3
clone size: NA
V gene: TRBV7-2

CDR3 protein: CSVEENTLARAYNEQFF
CDR3 DNA: TGCAGCGTTGAAGAGAATACGCTAGCGCGAGCCTACAATGAGCAGTTCTTC
D gene: NA
J gene: TRBJ2-1
clone size: NA
V gene: TRBV29-1

CDR3 protein: CASTGTADYNEQFF
CDR3 DNA: TGTGCCAGCACCGGGACGGCCGATTACAATGAGCAGTTCTTC
D gene: NA
J gene: TRBJ2-1
clone size: once
V gene: TRBV2

CDR3 protein: CASSLYGRGSEQYF
CDR3 DNA: TGCGCCAGCAGCTTGTATGGCAGGGGAAGCGAGCAGTACTTC
D gene: NA
J gene: TRBJ2-7
clone size: NA
V gene: TRBV5-1

CDR3 protein: CAISESRDYEQYF
CDR3 DNA: TGTGCCATCAGTGAGTCGAGGGACTACGAGCAGTACTTC
D gene: NA
J gene: TRBJ2-7
clone size: NA
V gene: TRBV10-3

CDR3 protein: CAISEFWASGTYEQYF
CDR3 DNA: TGTGCCATCAGTGAGTTCTGGGCTAGCGGAACCTACGAGCAGTACTTC
D gene: TRBD2
J gene: TRBJ2-7
clone size: NA
V gene: TRBV10-3

CDR3 protein: CASSQDVIVGKLFF
CDR3 DNA: TGCGCCAGCAGCCAAGACGTCATCGTTGGGAAACTGTTTTTT
D gene: NA
J gene: TRBJ1-4
clone size: NA
V gene: TRBV4-1

CDR3 protein: CASSVVSGRAADTQYF
CDR3 DNA: TGTGCCAGCAGCGTAGTTAGCGGGAGGGCCGCGGATACGCAGTATTTT
D gene: TRBD2
J gene: TRBJ2-3
clone size: NA
V gene: TRBV9

CDR3 protein: CASGRPGAFF
CDR3 DNA: TGTGCCAGCGGGCGTCCCGGAGCTTTCTTT
D gene: NA
J gene: TRBJ1-1
clone size: few
V gene: TRBV27

CDR3 protein: CASRLAGTYEQYF
CDR3 DNA: TGTGCCAGCAGACTAGCGGGAACATACGAGCAGTACTTC
D gene: TRBD2
J gene: TRBJ2-7
clone size: NA
V gene: TRBV14

CDR3 protein: CASRPGTFTDTQYF
CDR3 DNA: TGTGCCAGCAGGCCGGGGACTTTCACAGATACGCAGTATTTT
D gene: NA
J gene: TRBJ2-3
clone size: NA
V gene: TRBV28

CDR3 protein: CASSVGTANTEAFF
CDR3 DNA: TGTGCCAGCAGTGTTGGGACGGCGAACACTGAAGCTTTCTTT
D gene: NA
J gene: TRBJ1-1
clone size: NA
V gene: TRBV2

CDR3 protein: CASSLGEFPLLGSEQYF
CDR3 DNA: TGTGCCAGCAGCTTAGGCGAGTTTCCTTTACTTGGATCCGAGCAGTACTTC
D gene: NA
J gene: TRBJ2-7
clone size: NA
V gene: TRBV11-2

CDR3 protein: CASSPRWGEAFF
CDR3 DNA: TGTGCCAGCAGTCCCCGGTGGGGTGAAGCTTTCTTT
D gene: NA
J gene: TRBJ1-1
clone size: NA
V gene: TRBV28

CDR3 protein: CASSMGTPSNQPQHF
CDR3 DNA: TGTGCCAGTAGTATGGGGACTCCCAGCAATCAGCCCCAGCATTTT
D gene: NA
J gene: TRBJ1-5
clone size: NA
V gene: TRBV19